The TCR beta chain described here comes from a study of T cells after yellow fever vaccination. Study-level points and caveats: Peaking on day 5 versus 15, the secondary response was faster but weaker. Sorted repertoires could include abundant contaminating clonotypes from bulk cells. The CD4 and CD8 compartments had a small share of their clonotypes in common.

Germline assignment: CDR1 SNHLY and CDR2 FYNNEI. This CDR3 has 14 residues. Between the trimmed V and J ends, which lost 6 bases and 0 bases, there was a span of 6 bases. With respect to this clonotype: Its antigen is currently unknown.

The study made its TCR cDNA through 5'RACE template switching. That step introduced a universal primer site along with UMIs. TCRdb used MiXCR to reprocess the 5' RACE reads, holding one entry per CDR3 protein. Of approximately 600,000 distinct CDR3 sequences listed, roughly an eighth are singletons. Source: PBMCs, taken on the day of the yellow fever booster vaccination. This sequence originates from a man aged 25-45 years who received the YFV17D yellow fever vaccine. J is TRBJ2-6 and V is TRBV2; D call uncertain. CDR3 nucleotide sequence: TGTGCCAGCAGGGGCAACTCTGGGGCCAACGTCCTGACTTTC. Its protein product is CASRGNSGANVLTF.